This T cell receptor beta chain was observed in a study of Tregs in tolerant kidney transplant recipients. The protocol was immunoSEQ multiplex PCR, while the TCRdb copy is restricted to in-frame clones and leaves out a portion. The table shows 75,000 to 80,000 clones, with 80% to 95% occurring only once. Study observations and caveats: In tolerant patients, donor-specific Tregs outgrew total Tregs, suggesting antigen-driven expansion. Changing PCR primers prevented nucleotide comparison between some patients' samples. The most relevant donor-specific Treg TCRbeta repertoire apparently came from expansion with activated donor B cells.

A remark on this clone: Its specificity is not known.

Thawed PBMCs were FACS-sorted into unstimulated CD4+CD25+CD127- regulatory T cells, CD4+CD25- non-regulatory cells, CD4 and CD8 cells. The sequencing here drew on Tregs from blood, taken before the transplant. The sequence was collected from a human donor who received a combined kidney and bone marrow transplant.

The chain's CDR3 is CASIPTGVWGNQPQHF. The CDR3 DNA follows: TGTGCCAGTATTCCGACAGGGGTTTGGGGCAATCAGCCCCAGCATTTT. The chain couples TRBV19 to TRBJ1-5; 8 bases match TRBD1. Germline values: CDR1 LNHDA, CDR2 SQIVND (reference sequence). The V gene end was trimmed by 7 bases and the J gene end by 2 bases; junction bases not matched to a gene: 10. The CDR3 runs to 16 residues.